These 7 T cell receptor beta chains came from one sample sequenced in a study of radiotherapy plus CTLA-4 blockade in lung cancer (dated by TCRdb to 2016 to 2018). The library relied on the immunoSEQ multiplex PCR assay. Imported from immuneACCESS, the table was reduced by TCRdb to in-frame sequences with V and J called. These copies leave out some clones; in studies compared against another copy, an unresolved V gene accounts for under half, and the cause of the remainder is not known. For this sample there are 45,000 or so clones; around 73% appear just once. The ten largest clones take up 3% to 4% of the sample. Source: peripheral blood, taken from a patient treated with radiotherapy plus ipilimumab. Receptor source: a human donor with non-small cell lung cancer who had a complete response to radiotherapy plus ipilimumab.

The CDR3 sequence: CSVEAGGYTF. Here the CDR3 DNA reads TGCAGCGTTGAAGCGGGGGGGTACACCTTC. This chain uses TRBV29-1 with TRBJ1-2; D perhaps matches TRBD1 (5 bases). V lost 1 base, J lost 11 bases, and 8 bases lay in between. The CDR3 has 10 amino acids. Germline V gene lookup returns CDR1 SQVTM and CDR2 ANQGSEA.

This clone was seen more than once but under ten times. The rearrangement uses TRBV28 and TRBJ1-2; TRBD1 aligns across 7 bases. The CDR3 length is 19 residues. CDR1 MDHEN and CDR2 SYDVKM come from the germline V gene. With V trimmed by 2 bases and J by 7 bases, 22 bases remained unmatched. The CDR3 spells CASSLVKGWVGQERVGYTF. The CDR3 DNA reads TGTGCCAGCAGTTTAGTCAAGGGATGGGTAGGACAGGAGAGGGTTGGCTACACCTTC.

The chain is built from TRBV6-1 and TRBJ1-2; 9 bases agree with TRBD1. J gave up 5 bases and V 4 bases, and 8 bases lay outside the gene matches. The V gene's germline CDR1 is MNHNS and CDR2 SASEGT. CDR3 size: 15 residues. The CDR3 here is CASSVQQGARYGYTF. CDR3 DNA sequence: TGTGCCAGCAGTGTACAACAGGGGGCGAGATATGGCTACACCTTC.

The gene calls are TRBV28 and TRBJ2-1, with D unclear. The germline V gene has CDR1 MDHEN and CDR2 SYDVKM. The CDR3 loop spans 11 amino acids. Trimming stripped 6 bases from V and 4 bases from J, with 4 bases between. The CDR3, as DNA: TGTGCCAGCAGCATGTACAATGAGCAGTTCTTC. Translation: CASSMYNEQFF.

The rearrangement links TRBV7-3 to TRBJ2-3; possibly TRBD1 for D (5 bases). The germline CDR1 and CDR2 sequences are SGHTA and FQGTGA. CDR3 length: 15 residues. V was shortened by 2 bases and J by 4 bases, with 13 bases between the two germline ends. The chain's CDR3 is CASSLGPLGADTQYF. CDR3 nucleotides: TGTGCCAGCAGCTTAGGCCCCTTAGGGGCAGATACGCAGTATTTT.

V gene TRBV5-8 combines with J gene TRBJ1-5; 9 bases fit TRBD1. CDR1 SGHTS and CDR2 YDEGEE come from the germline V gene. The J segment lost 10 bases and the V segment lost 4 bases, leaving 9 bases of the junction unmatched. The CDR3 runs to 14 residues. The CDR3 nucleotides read TGTGCCAGCAGCGGGGGACAGGGCTTTCGCCCCCAGCATTTT. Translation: CASSGGQGFRPQHF.

The CDR3 DNA reads TGTGCCAGTAGTATAGGGTCCAGCGTCTACGAGCAGTACTTC. This translates into CASSIGSSVYEQYF. J is TRBJ2-7 and V is TRBV19, with D unresolved. Germline V CDR1 and CDR2: LNHDA, SQIVND (reference sequence). The ends were cut back, 1 base at V and 3 bases at J, with 10 bases in the middle. There are 14 residues in the CDR3.